This passage covers 8 T cell receptor beta chains from one sample sequenced in a study of T cell repertoires in cytomegalovirus infection. TCRdb redid the calling of the reads with MiXCR, one entry per CDR3 protein. The data show fewer than 550,000 distinct CDR3 sequences, approximately 15% seen once. The source material was CD8+ T cells from PBMCs. These receptors all stem from a human donor in good health (CMV status not recorded). Some clones in this sample may be carry-over from other donors' samples.

CDR3 bases: TGTGCCAGCATTGGGAGTGGAGTGGACAATGAGCAGTTCTTC. As protein: CASIGSGVDNEQFF. The chain links TRBV2 to TRBJ2-1, with D possibly TRBD2 on 5 matching bases. The V end was cut by 7 bases, the J end by 5 bases, with 15 bases between. The CDR3 is 14 residues long. CDR1 is SNHLY, CDR2 FYNNEI, per germline.

A note on this clonotype: Since a much larger clone is just one base distant, this may be a read error. The chain is built from TRBV20-1 and TRBJ2-1; D not certain. Germline assignment: CDR1 DFQATT and CDR2 SNEGSKA (reference sequence). The CDR3 has 12 amino acids. The CDR3 bases are TGCAGTGTGGATATTACGAGGCAGCTGCAGATCTTC. Its protein product is CSVDITRQLQIF.

This clonotype was seen many times. The rearrangement joins TRBV6-1 to TRBJ1-1; 7 bases line up with TRBD1. Germline loops: CDR1 MNHNS, CDR2 SASEGT. The CDR3 sequence is 15 residues long. J lost 1 base, V lost 1 base, and 3 bases had no gene match. CDR3 DNA: TGTGCCAGCAGTGAAGTCAGACAGGGGAACACTGAAGCTTTCTTT. It is translated as CASSEVRQGNTEAFF.

A remark on this clonotype: It may be a read error: a sequence one base away is much more abundant. This chain uses TRBV28 with TRBJ1-5; D is undetermined. In germline, CDR1 is MDHEN, CDR2 SYDVKM. The CDR3 extends over 16 amino acids. The CDR3 is CASSLGRRYSNQLQHF. DNA for the CDR3: TGTGCCAGCAGTTTAGGGAGGCGATATAGCAATCAGCTCCAGCATTTT.

This clonotype came up many times. This rearrangement joins TRBV5-4 to TRBJ2-1, with 11 bases matching TRBD2. The germline V gene has CDR1 SGHNT and CDR2 YYREEE (reference sequence). With V trimmed by 7 bases and J by 7 bases, 16 bases remained unmatched. The CDR3 loop spans 17 amino acids. CDR3 nucleotide sequence: TGTGCCAGCGAAGGGGGACTAGCGGACCTAAGGACGAATGAGCAGTTCTTC. It is translated as CASEGGLADLRTNEQFF.

There are many counts of this clonotype. The chain carries TRBV11-2 and TRBJ1-1; the D gene is possibly TRBD1 (5 bases). The CDR3 sequence is 17 residues long. V was shortened by 2 bases and J by 1 base, with 17 bases between the two germline ends. Germline CDR1 and CDR2: SGHAT and FQNNGV. The CDR3 spells CASSLWPPTGQNTEAFF. The CDR3 region has the DNA TGTGCCAGCAGCTTATGGCCCCCCACAGGCCAGAACACTGAAGCTTTCTTT.

This clonotype was seen only a few times. The V call is TRBV19, the J call TRBJ2-1; no clear D. The V end was cut by 3 bases, the J end by 9 bases, with 12 bases between. Per germline, CDR1 LNHDA and CDR2 SQIVND (reference sequence). This CDR3 is built from 13 residues. This chain's CDR3 is CASSIGLPVEQFF. CDR3 coding DNA: TGTGCCAGTAGTATCGGGTTGCCGGTTGAGCAGTTCTTC. The full variable domain, its missing parts supplied by reference TRBV19 and TRBJ2-1, is DGGITQSPKYLFRKEGQNVTLSCEQNLNHDAMYWYRQDPGQGLRLIYYSQIVNDFQKGDIAEGYSVSREKKESFPLTVTSAQKNPTAFYLCASSIGLPVEQFFGPGTRLTVL.

This clonotype was observed many times. The chain recombines TRBV27 with TRBJ2-3, with 8 bases matching TRBD2. CDR1 and CDR2 (germline): MNHEY, SMNVEV (reference sequence). V trimming: 3 bases; J trimming: 0 bases; junction bases outside the gene matches: 2. This CDR3 comprises 15 residues. Here the CDR3 reads CASSLTSVSTDTQYF. The CDR3 DNA follows: TGTGCCAGCAGTTTGACTAGCGTGAGCACAGATACGCAGTATTTT.